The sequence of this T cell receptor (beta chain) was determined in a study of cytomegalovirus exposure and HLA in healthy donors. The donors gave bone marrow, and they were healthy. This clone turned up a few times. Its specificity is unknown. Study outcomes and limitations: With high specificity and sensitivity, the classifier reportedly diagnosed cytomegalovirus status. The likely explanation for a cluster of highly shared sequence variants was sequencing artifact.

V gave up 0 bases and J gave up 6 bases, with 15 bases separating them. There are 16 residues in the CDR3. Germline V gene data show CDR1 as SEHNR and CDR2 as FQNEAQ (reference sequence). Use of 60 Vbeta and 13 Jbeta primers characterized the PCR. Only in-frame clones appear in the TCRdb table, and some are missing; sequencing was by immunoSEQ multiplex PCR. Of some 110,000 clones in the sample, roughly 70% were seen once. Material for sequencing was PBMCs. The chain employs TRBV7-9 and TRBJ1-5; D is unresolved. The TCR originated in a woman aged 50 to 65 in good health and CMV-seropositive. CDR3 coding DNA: TGTGCCAGCAGCTTAGCTTTAGGGAGTATAGGTCAGCCCCAGCATTTT. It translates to CASSLALGSIGQPQHF.